Sequencing of this T cell receptor beta chain was carried out in a study of T cell responses to AZD1222 COVID-19 vaccine (dated by TCRdb to the early 2020s). Background on the whole study: A total of 233 trial participants underwent TCR sequencing, of whom about 210 had received two doses of AZD1222 and some 25 had received two doses of the MenACWY control vaccine. Trial participants were enrolled by age into 18-55, 56-69 and 70-plus year subgroups, with roughly 160, 29 and 62 TCR-sequenced participants respectively.

The time point label, read with the paper, signifies: about 28 days (+/-7) after the second vaccine dose. AZD1222 recipients whose second dose came at about 4 weeks and those whose second dose came at about 12 weeks were combined into one group, since spike-specific TCR depth and breadth did not differ between the two schedules. Vaccinee samples came from UK trials COV001 and COV002, including a single-blind randomized controlled phase 2/3 trial of AZD1222 (ChAdOx1 nCoV-19) in healthy adults. For TCRbeta chain sequencing, PBMC samples were collected from trial participants at day 0 and at day 28 after the second dose. General conclusions and limits of the study: Because no day 14 peak-response samples were available, repertoires were characterized only after the peak T cell response. The 56-69-year group was small, and its depth increase did not reach significance, likely because of low power. A significant rise in spike-specific TCR breadth and depth was observed after two AZD1222 doses relative to day 0 and relative to MenACWY recipients. CD4 TCRs associated with the vaccine covered the entire spike protein, and the dominant responses were in regions 160-218 and 743-854. Only five to seven AZD1222 recipients were SARS-CoV-2 seropositive at baseline, limiting conclusions about previously exposed vaccinees. Participants were mostly white British, with more females than males. The authors suggested clonal diversity may have been underestimated. Reportedly, close to half of the unique spike-specific TCRs recognized epitopes lying outside the regions that are mutated in the B.1.351 and B.1.1.7 variants.

In regard to this clone: Its antigen is unknown. No base quality values were provided; no much bigger clone lies one nucleotide off.

Spanning cysteine to phenylalanine, the CDR3 consists of 14 amino acids. The sequence is cut down to CDR3 DNA, 42 bases in frame from base 1. Taken from the germline V gene, the CDR1 and CDR2 loops are MNHEY and SVGAGI. Trimming removed 5 bases from V and 6 bases from J, leaving 17 bases between the germline ends. The CDR3 regions of human TCRbeta chains were analyzed by immunosequencing. Per the original workflow: Repertoire TCRs were matched against a reference library of SARS-CoV-2-specific TCRs generated with the MIRA antigen-specificity platform. Breadth was defined as the fraction of unique TCRs that were SARS-CoV-2-associated, and depth was defined as the fraction of total T cells that were SARS-CoV-2-associated. Using the MIRA data, each spike-specific TCR was assigned both to the spike region to which the TCR was reactive and to a CD4 or CD8 class. Log10-transformed breadth and depth values were compared by one-way ANOVA with Sidak's multiple comparisons tests. TCRdb mirrors the immuneACCESS table, restricted to in-frame sequences. Some clones are absent from its copies; in checked studies, under half trace to an unresolved V gene, and the reason for the others is unknown. V and J calls and clone size are those listed in that table; D and trimming were worked out from the DNA. Present in this sample are some 70,000 clones, over 70% of which were seen just once. The ten largest clones take up roughly an eighth of the sample.

Sequences were derived from peripheral blood, sampled 28 days after the second AZD1222 dose. The sequence is built from TRBV6-5 and TRBJ2-7; no D segment can be confidently identified. This sequence originates from an adult who received the AZD1222 COVID-19 vaccine. The DNA reads as follows: TGTGCCAGCAGTCCCCGAGTCCTGGTCGGCGAGCAGTACTTC. It codes for CASSPRVLVGEQYF.